These 8 T cell receptor beta chains share one sample of origin, sequenced in a study of CXCR3-negative and CXCR3-positive naive CD8 T cells. These receptors are not linked to any known antigen. The libraries of TRB cDNA were constructed through 5' RACE using UMI labels. TCRdb re-called the 5' RACE reads; one entry per CDR3 protein, DNA not given. This sample's table reports 130,000 to 150,000 distinct CDR3 sequences. Notes on the study in general: CXCR3-negative naive cells had less hydrophobic TRB CDR3s than did CXCR3-positive naive cells.

Material: naive CXCR3+ CD8+ T cells from blood. Subset defined: CD45RO-CCR7+CD27+CD95- naive CD8+ T cells expressing CXCR3 (TNR3+). These receptors all stem from a human donor in good health. Some clones in this sample may be carry-over from other donors' samples.

This chain joins TRBV4-1 and TRBJ2-2; TCRdb lists TRBD1, though no DNA is available to test this call. This CDR3 has 17 residues. The germline gives CDR1 MGHRA, CDR2 YSYEKL. CDR3 in amino acids: CASSQDVGTLSTGELFF.

CDR3 in amino acids: CASSYSVGTEAFF. The V and J genes are TRBV6-5 and TRBJ1-1. This CDR3 region has 13 residues. In germline, CDR1 is MNHEY, CDR2 SVGAGI.

The genes are TRBV28 and TRBJ1-1. CDR1 is MDHEN, CDR2 SYDVKM, per germline. CDR3 length: 14 residues. This CDR3 is CASSSPSASTEAFF. Full variable domain (rest looked up from reference TRBV28 and TRBJ1-1): DVKVTQSSRYLVKRTGEKVFLECVQDMDHENMFWYRQDPGLGLRLIYFSYDVKMKEKGDIPEGYSVSREKKERFSLILESASTNQTSMYLCASSSPSASTEAFFGQGTRLTVV.

V is TRBV4-1 and J is TRBJ2-7; there is no DNA to check the TCRdb D call of TRBD1. The CDR3 is 13 amino acids. Germline CDR1 reads MGHRA; CDR2 reads YSYEKL. The CDR3 spells CASSRLRDHEQYF.

The chain carries TRBV5-1 and TRBJ2-7; there is no DNA to check the TCRdb D call of TRBD1. Germline-derived CDR1 and CDR2 are SGHRS and YFSETQ. CDR3 length: 16 residues. The CDR3 spells CASSPVPGTGFNEQYF.

The gene calls are TRBV20-1 and TRBJ1-2; TCRdb designates TRBD1, a call that cannot be tested without DNA. This CDR3 has 14 residues. Looked up from germline, CDR1 is DFQATT and CDR2 is SNEGSKA (reference sequence). The CDR3 spells CSANRDRGSYGYTF.

The chain has TRBV7-2 and TRBJ1-3. In germline, CDR1 is SGHTA, CDR2 FQGNSA. CDR3 length: 17 residues. The CDR3 loop is CASSYVGRIDSGNTIYF.

V is TRBV4-1 and J is TRBJ2-2; TCRdb indicates TRBD2, and absent DNA this call remains unverified. Germline V gives CDR1 MGHRA, CDR2 YSYEKL. The CDR3 has 16 residues. CDR3 loop: CASSLRTSEPGGELFF.